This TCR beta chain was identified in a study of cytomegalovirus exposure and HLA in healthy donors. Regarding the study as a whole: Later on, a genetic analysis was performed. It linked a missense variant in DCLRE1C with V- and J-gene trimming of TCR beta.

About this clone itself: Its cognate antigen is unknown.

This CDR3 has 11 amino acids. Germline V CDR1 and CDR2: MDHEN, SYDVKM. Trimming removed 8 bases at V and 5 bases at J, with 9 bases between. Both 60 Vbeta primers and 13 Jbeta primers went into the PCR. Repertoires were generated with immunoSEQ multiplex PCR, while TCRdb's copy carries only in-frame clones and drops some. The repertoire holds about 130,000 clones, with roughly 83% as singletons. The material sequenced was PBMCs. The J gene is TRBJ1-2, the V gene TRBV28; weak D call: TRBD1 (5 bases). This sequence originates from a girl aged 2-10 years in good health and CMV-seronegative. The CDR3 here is CASGADYGYTF. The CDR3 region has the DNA TGTGCCAGCGGGGCGGATTATGGCTACACCTTC.